The rows below give T cell receptor beta chains drawn from one sample of a study of cytomegalovirus exposure and HLA in healthy donors. Assay: immunoSEQ multiplex PCR; the TCRdb copy retains only in-frame clones and omits some. The data show over 120,000 clones, over 75% seen once. Sequenced sample: PBMCs. These TCRs come from a man aged 50 or older in good health and CMV-seronegative. Each CDR3 is given with its conserved first and last residue. A D gene is named only where the DNA matches it firmly.

>TRBV2|14|TRBJ2-7|TRBD2
CASSYLAGPYEQYF
>TRBV7-8|16|TRBJ1-1|NA
CASSRDRRKMNTEAFF
>TRBV5-1|13|TRBJ1-1|TRBD1
CASSLQGDTEAFF
>TRBV4-1|12|TRBJ1-2|NA
CASSHGNYGYTF
>TRBV19|13|TRBJ2-7|TRBD1
CASSEGATYEQYF
>TRBV5-1|14|TRBJ2-2|NA
CASSSDTNTGELFF
>TRBV7-2|11|TRBJ1-6|NA
CASSQEGPLHF
>TRBV11-3|12|TRBJ2-2|NA
CASSLATGELFF
>TRBV30|13|TRBJ2-1|TRBD2
CAWRTSGGNEQFF
>TRBV30|15|TRBJ2-5|NA
CAWSVEGGFLETQYF
>TRBV18|15|TRBJ2-5|NA
CASSTGQLTQETQYF
>TRBV7-9|14|TRBJ2-5|NA
CASSLAQGQETQYF
>TRBV11-3|18|TRBJ2-3|TRBD1
CASSLDTTGAGVADTQYF
>TRBV6-5|13|TRBJ2-3|TRBD2
CATMGGNTDTQYF
>TRBV9|14|TRBJ2-5|TRBD2
CASSVEDSGGAQYF
>TRBV28|15|TRBJ2-2|NA
CASSKDREDTGELFF
>TRBV2|11|TRBJ2-5|NA
CASSLKETQYF
>TRBV5-1|15|TRBJ2-1|TRBD2
CASSLEAGRINEQFF
>TRBV6-5|14|TRBJ1-2|NA
CASSYSGQGYGYTF
>TRBV2|14|TRBJ1-5|NA
CASRTGEPNQPQHF